This paragraph covers one T cell receptor (beta chain) sequence. The antigen is undetermined. Other DNA sequences from this sample encode an identical CDR3 as well. The data were taken from a study of CD8+ T cells in alopecia areata. Notes on the study in general: Scalp samples also yield sequences of resident alphabeta T cells from normal skin. In patients, TCRs were shared less clearly than in mice, and HLA may possibly be involved. Scalp lesions, especially in alopecia totalis/universalis, had higher clonality than normal scalp.

Sorting from PBMCs produced CD4+ and CD8+ T cells. Deletions cut 4 bases from V and 5 bases from J, with 5 bases between. CDR1 and CDR2 (germline): MNHEY, SMNVEV (reference sequence). The CDR3 is 11 residues long. RNA, once extracted, was reverse transcribed into cDNA for use as the sequencing template. Here immunoSEQ multiplex PCR was the method, and the copy in TCRdb shows in-frame clones only, minus some. The data hold some 200,000 clones, with 56% observed a single time. The origin of this receptor is a human donor in good health. Material: CD8+ T cells sorted from blood. This rearrangement joins TRBV27 to TRBJ1-2; no clear D gene. The CDR3 DNA follows: TGTGCCAGCAGTTCCGGGTATGGCTACACCTTC. This gives the protein CASSSGYGYTF.